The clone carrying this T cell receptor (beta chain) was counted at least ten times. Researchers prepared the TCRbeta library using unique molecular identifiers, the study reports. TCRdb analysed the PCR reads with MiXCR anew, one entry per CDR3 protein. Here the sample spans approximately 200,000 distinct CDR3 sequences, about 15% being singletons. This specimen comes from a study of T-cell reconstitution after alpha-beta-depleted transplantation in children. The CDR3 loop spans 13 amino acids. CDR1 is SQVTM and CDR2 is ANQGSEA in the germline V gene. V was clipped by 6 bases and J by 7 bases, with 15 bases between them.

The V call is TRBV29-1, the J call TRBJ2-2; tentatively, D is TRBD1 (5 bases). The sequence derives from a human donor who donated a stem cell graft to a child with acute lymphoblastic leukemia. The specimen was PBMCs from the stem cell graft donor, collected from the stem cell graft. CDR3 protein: CSVQGAGYGELFF. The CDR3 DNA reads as TGCAGCGTCCAAGGGGCAGGGTACGGGGAGCTGTTTTTT.